These T cell receptor beta chains were read from a single sample in a study of cytomegalovirus exposure and HLA in healthy donors. TCRdb's copy holds only in-frame clones and misses some; the assay was immunoSEQ multiplex PCR. Among 150,000 to 250,000 clones listed, 70% to 85% were seen once. Sequencing was done on a sample of PBMCs. These receptors came from a woman under 40 in good health and CMV-seropositive. CDR3s include the opening cysteine and the closing phenylalanine or tryptophan. Each record gives: J gene, D gene, clone size, V gene, CDR3 protein, CDR3 DNA. A D gene is named only where the DNA matches it firmly. Rows may omit the clone size; those that give it use once, few, many or a size class.

J: TRBJ2-3; D: TRBD2; size: -; V: TRBV11-3; CDR3: CASGSGRVRDTQYF; DNA: TGTGCCAGCGGAAGCGGGAGGGTTCGAGATACGCAGTATTTT
J: TRBJ1-4; D: -; size: -; V: TRBV6-5; CDR3: CATRPGREGKLFF; DNA: TGTGCCACCCGCCCGGGACGGGAGGGGAAACTGTTTTTT
J: TRBJ2-7; D: TRBD1; size: few; V: TRBV6-1; CDR3: CASRTRGTYEQYF; DNA: TGTGCCAGCAGGACCAGGGGGACCTACGAGCAGTACTTC
J: TRBJ2-7; D: -; size: -; V: TRBV10-3; CDR3: CAISFSAEQYF; DNA: TGTGCCATCAGCTTTAGCGCCGAGCAGTACTTC
J: TRBJ2-7; D: TRBD1; size: -; V: TRBV5-6; CDR3: CASSSTGTAYEQYF; DNA: TGTGCCAGCAGCTCAACCGGGACAGCATACGAGCAGTACTTC
J: TRBJ2-1; D: TRBD2; size: -; V: TRBV29-1; CDR3: CSVETSWNEQFF; DNA: TGCAGCGTTGAGACTAGCTGGAATGAGCAGTTCTTC
J: TRBJ2-7; D: -; size: -; V: TRBV5-1; CDR3: CASSLVGGLGEQYF; DNA: TGCGCCAGCAGCTTGGTCGGGGGTTTGGGCGAGCAGTACTTC
J: TRBJ1-2; D: -; size: -; V: TRBV5-4; CDR3: CASSHPDSYYGYTF; DNA: TGTGCCAGCAGCCATCCGGACAGCTACTATGGCTACACCTTC
J: TRBJ1-1; D: -; size: -; V: TRBV6-6; CDR3: CASRFPQGGEAFF; DNA: TGTGCCAGCAGGTTCCCTCAAGGGGGTGAAGCTTTCTTT
J: TRBJ1-5; D: -; size: -; V: TRBV7-9; CDR3: CASSLGPQGNQPQHF; DNA: TGTGCCAGCAGCTTAGGCCCACAGGGCAATCAGCCCCAGCATTTT
J: TRBJ1-2; D: -; size: -; V: TRBV7-9; CDR3: CASSYRQDGYTF; DNA: TGTGCCAGCAGCTATCGACAGGATGGCTACACCTTC
J: TRBJ2-1; D: TRBD1; size: -; V: TRBV18; CDR3: CASSPLPGTGVSNEQFF; DNA: TGTGCCAGCTCACCACTTCCCGGGACAGGGGTTTCCAATGAGCAGTTCTTC
J: TRBJ2-7; D: -; size: -; V: TRBV6-1; CDR3: CASSVGGFGYEQYF; DNA: TGTGCCAGCAGTGTTGGAGGTTTCGGCTACGAGCAGTACTTC
J: TRBJ2-3; D: -; size: -; V: TRBV5-6; CDR3: CASSFQATDTQYF; DNA: TGTGCCAGCAGCTTCCAGGCCACAGATACGCAGTATTTT
J: TRBJ1-2; D: TRBD1; size: once; V: TRBV2; CDR3: CASSAPGQTNYGYTF; DNA: TGTGCCAGCAGTGCCCCGGGACAGACTAACTATGGCTACACCTTC
J: TRBJ1-1; D: -; size: -; V: TRBV5-6; CDR3: CASSLDRDTEAFF; DNA: TGTGCCAGCAGCTTGGACAGGGATACTGAAGCTTTCTTT
J: TRBJ2-2; D: TRBD1; size: -; V: TRBV25-1; CDR3: CASSEVRGDRVRTGELFF; DNA: TGTGCCAGCAGTGAAGTTCGTGGCGACAGGGTTCGCACCGGGGAGCTGTTTTTT
J: TRBJ1-2; D: -; size: -; V: TRBV30; CDR3: CAYMTGGRIYYGYTF; DNA: TGTGCCTATATGACGGGGGGGAGGATCTACTATGGCTACACCTTC
J: TRBJ1-1; D: -; size: -; V: TRBV29-1; CDR3: CSVDQGMDTEAFF; DNA: TGCAGCGTTGATCAGGGGATGGACACTGAAGCTTTCTTT
J: TRBJ2-1; D: -; size: -; V: TRBV12-2; CDR3: CASRGYRAPTMKQFF; DNA: TGTGCAAGTCGCGGTTACAGAGCACCTACAATGAAGCAGTTCTTC
J: TRBJ2-7; D: -; size: -; V: TRBV9; CDR3: CASSVAVQSHEQYF; DNA: TGTGCCAGCAGCGTAGCAGTACAGTCCCACGAGCAGTACTTC
J: TRBJ2-1; D: TRBD2; size: -; V: TRBV29-1; CDR3: CSVGLAGGPGEQFF; DNA: TGCAGCGTTGGCCTAGCGGGAGGGCCGGGTGAGCAGTTCTTC
J: TRBJ1-5; D: -; size: once; V: TRBV28; CDR3: CATYTTAYSNQPQHF; DNA: TGTGCCACCTACACCACAGCTTATAGCAATCAGCCCCAGCATTTT
J: TRBJ2-7; D: TRBD1; size: -; V: TRBV19; CDR3: CASAGTGGWEQYF; DNA: TGTGCCAGCGCCGGGACAGGGGGCTGGGAGCAGTACTTC
J: TRBJ2-1; D: -; size: -; V: TRBV28; CDR3: CASIQTGDVGQFF; DNA: TGTGCCAGCATCCAGACAGGCGATGTGGGGCAGTTCTTC
J: TRBJ2-2; D: TRBD2; size: -; V: TRBV30; CDR3: CAWSVRTSGGTGELFF; DNA: TGTGCCTGGAGTGTACGGACTAGCGGAGGCACCGGGGAGCTGTTTTTT
J: TRBJ2-1; D: TRBD2; size: -; V: TRBV2; CDR3: CASSETSGSNEQFF; DNA: TGTGCCAGCAGTGAAACTAGCGGGAGCAATGAGCAGTTCTTC
J: TRBJ2-1; D: -; size: -; V: TRBV4-2; CDR3: CASSLRKTASYNEQFF; DNA: TGTGCCAGCAGCCTAAGGAAGACAGCATCCTACAATGAGCAGTTCTTC
J: TRBJ2-7; D: TRBD1; size: -; V: TRBV7-6; CDR3: CASSPSIGQGLSEQYF; DNA: TGTGCCAGCAGCCCGTCGATTGGACAGGGACTGAGCGAGCAGTACTTC
J: TRBJ2-7; D: TRBD2; size: -; V: TRBV5-6; CDR3: CASSLYPSGRSYEQYF; DNA: TGTGCCAGCAGCTTGTACCCTAGCGGGAGAAGCTACGAGCAGTACTTC
J: TRBJ2-2; D: TRBD2; size: -; V: TRBV5-4; CDR3: CASSPGGRVGSGELFF; DNA: TGTGCCAGCAGTCCCGGCGGGAGGGTGGGATCCGGGGAGCTGTTTTTT
J: TRBJ1-1; D: -; size: -; V: TRBV4-2; CDR3: CASSQDSKNTEAFF; DNA: TGTGCCAGCAGCCAAGATTCAAAGAACACTGAAGCTTTCTTT
J: TRBJ2-5; D: TRBD2; size: few; V: TRBV6-6; CDR3: CASSSTSGSPETQYF; DNA: TGTGCCAGCAGCTCCACTAGCGGGAGCCCGGAGACCCAGTACTTC
J: TRBJ2-1; D: TRBD2; size: -; V: TRBV11-1; CDR3: CASSFTSGHNEQFF; DNA: TGTGCCAGCAGCTTTACTAGCGGGCACAATGAGCAGTTCTTC
J: TRBJ2-2; D: TRBD1; size: -; V: TRBV2; CDR3: CASIGQGKAGELFF; DNA: TGTGCCAGCATAGGACAGGGGAAGGCCGGGGAGCTGTTTTTT
J: TRBJ1-2; D: TRBD1; size: -; V: TRBV28; CDR3: CASSSQGAYGYTF; DNA: TGTGCCAGCAGCTCACAGGGGGCCTATGGCTACACCTTC
J: TRBJ1-1; D: TRBD1; size: -; V: TRBV11-2; CDR3: CASSLGQGLNTEAFF; DNA: TGTGCCAGCAGCTTGGGACAGGGGCTTAACACTGAAGCTTTCTTT
J: TRBJ2-7; D: TRBD1; size: -; V: TRBV5-1; CDR3: CASSFGDRGYEQYF; DNA: TGCGCCAGCAGCTTTGGCGACAGGGGCTACGAGCAGTACTTC
J: TRBJ1-3; D: -; size: few; V: TRBV30; CDR3: CAWERTYTIYF; DNA: TGTGCCTGGGAAAGGACATACACCATATATTTT
J: TRBJ1-3; D: -; size: -; V: TRBV18; CDR3: CASSSTGSGNTIYF; DNA: TGTGCCAGCTCAAGCACAGGGTCTGGAAACACCATATATTTT
J: TRBJ2-7; D: -; size: few; V: TRBV5-6; CDR3: CASSLAGSSYEQYF; DNA: TGTGCCAGCAGCTTGGCCGGGAGCTCCTACGAGCAGTACTTC